A selection of T cell receptor beta chains follows, all from one sample in a study of cytotoxic CD8 clonotypes in ibrutinib-treated CLL. TCRdb keeps only in-frame clones here, not all; method: immunoSEQ multiplex PCR. This table has about 330,000 clones, over 55% appearing once. Sequences were derived from PBMCs, sampled after 36 months of ibrutinib treatment. The source is a human donor with chronic lymphocytic leukemia. CDR3s include the opening cysteine and the closing phenylalanine or tryptophan. The D gene is left open where the match is weak. Size tells how often a clone was seen (once, few, many) or the class of an expanded clone, and some rows leave it out.

NA	TRBV5-1	TRBJ2-3	NA	TGCGCCAGCAGCTTGGGAGCTGATGTTGGTACGCAGTATTTT	CASSLGADVGTQYF
few	TRBV19	TRBJ2-2	NA	TGTGCCAGTAGCCCCCGCAAGACCGGGGAGCTGTTTTTT	CASSPRKTGELFF
NA	TRBV29-1	TRBJ2-4	NA	TGCAGCGTTACAGGGTTTGCCAAAAACATTCAGTACTTC	CSVTGFAKNIQYF
NA	TRBV15	TRBJ1-2	NA	TGTGCCACCCAGAGGGGGGGATCTGACTATGGCTACACCTTC	CATQRGGSDYGYTF
once	TRBV5-1	TRBJ1-6	NA	TGCGCCAGCAGCTTGGGGAGGTACAGGGTCGATAATTCACCCCTCCACTTT	CASSLGRYRVDNSPLHF
NA	TRBV6-5	TRBJ1-3	NA	TGTGCCAGCAGTTACTCGGGGAGCTCTGGAAACACCATATATTTT	CASSYSGSSGNTIYF
NA	TRBV7-2	TRBJ2-3	NA	TGTGCCAGCAGCTTAGAACCAGGGAGCCCCACAGATACGCAGTATTTT	CASSLEPGSPTDTQYF
NA	TRBV28	TRBJ2-2	NA	TGTGCCAGCACCACACAACGGGCCCTCAAGGCCGGGGAGCTGTTTTTT	CASTTQRALKAGELFF
NA	TRBV9	TRBJ2-2	NA	TGTGCCAGCCGGACCGATCAAATATCAAACACCGGGGAGCTGTTTTTT	CASRTDQISNTGELFF
once	TRBV29-1	TRBJ2-1	NA	TGCAGCGTTGACAGGGGACTCTACAATGAGCAGTTCTTC	CSVDRGLYNEQFF
NA	TRBV7-6	TRBJ2-3	TRBD2	TGTGCCAGCAGCTTGCGGACTAGCGGTCGTACCACAGATACGCAGTATTTT	CASSLRTSGRTTDTQYF
NA	TRBV9	TRBJ1-1	TRBD1	TGTGCCAGCAGCGAAACAGGGGCTGGGGAAGCTTTCTTT	CASSETGAGEAFF
NA	TRBV4-3	TRBJ2-5	NA	TGCGCCAGCAGCCAAGGGCCACAAGAGACCCAGTACTTC	CASSQGPQETQYF
NA	TRBV5-1	TRBJ2-5	TRBD1	TGCGCCAGCAGTGGCGGGACAGGGTGGCAAGAGACCCAGTACTTC	CASSGGTGWQETQYF
once	TRBV6-6	TRBJ1-5	TRBD1	TGTGCCAGCAGCCGAGGACAGGTGCGACAGCCCCAGCATTTT	CASSRGQVRQPQHF
NA	TRBV6-5	TRBJ1-1	NA	TGTGCCAGCAGCCCGATGTCTCGGGTGAACACTGAAGCTTTCTTT	CASSPMSRVNTEAFF
NA	TRBV2	TRBJ1-5	NA	TGTGCCAGCGGCGGGGCCTGGATCAGCAATCAGCCCCAGCATTTT	CASGGAWISNQPQHF
few	TRBV6-5	TRBJ2-7	TRBD1	TGTGCCAGCAGTTACAGGACAGGGAACTACGAGCAGTACTTC	CASSYRTGNYEQYF
NA	TRBV11-2	TRBJ2-3	NA	TGTGCCAGCAGCTTAGTGGGGAGGAGGACAGATACGCAGTATTTT	CASSLVGRRTDTQYF
NA	TRBV5-1	TRBJ2-1	TRBD2	TGCGCCAGCACCATAGCGGGTTACAATGAGCAGTTCTTC	CASTIAGYNEQFF
NA	TRBV7-9	TRBJ2-1	NA	TGTGCCAGCAGCCTTCTATACAATGAGCAGTTCTTC	CASSLLYNEQFF
NA	TRBV7-6	TRBJ1-4	NA	TGTGCCAGCAGCTTGGCCGGGACCAAAGCCGGAAAACTGTTTTTT	CASSLAGTKAGKLFF
NA	TRBV11-2	TRBJ2-2	NA	TGTGCCAGCAGCTTATTAAGAGCGAACACCGGGGAGCTGTTTTTT	CASSLLRANTGELFF
NA	TRBV5-4	TRBJ2-1	TRBD1	TGTGCCAGCAGCAGGGGACAGGGTTTAAATTTTCCCAGTGAGCAGTTCTTC	CASSRGQGLNFPSEQFF
NA	TRBV9	TRBJ1-1	TRBD1	TGTGCCAGCAGCGTAGCAGTGGGACAGCTGAACACTGAAGCTTTCTTT	CASSVAVGQLNTEAFF
NA	TRBV6-5	TRBJ1-4	NA	TGTGCCAGCAGTTACTCCGGTGGTGAAAAACTGTTTTTT	CASSYSGGEKLFF
NA	TRBV4-1	TRBJ2-7	NA	TGCGCCAGCAGCCAGCGGATAGAATACGAGCAGTACTTC	CASSQRIEYEQYF
NA	TRBV10-1	TRBJ2-7	TRBD2	TGCGCCAGCAGTGACGGGCCTAGCGGCATGGCCTACGAGCAGTACTTC	CASSDGPSGMAYEQYF
NA	TRBV6-5	TRBJ1-2	TRBD1	TGTGCCAGCAGTAACCCCCGGGACAGGGTCTATGGCTACACCTTC	CASSNPRDRVYGYTF
few	TRBV2	TRBJ2-7	NA	TGTGCCAGCAATCCGACGGCAACCTACGAGCAGTACTTC	CASNPTATYEQYF
few	TRBV5-1	TRBJ2-7	TRBD2	TGCGCCAGCAGCTTGTCGTCGGGGGGCTACGAGCAGTACTTC	CASSLSSGGYEQYF
NA	TRBV11-3	TRBJ2-2	NA	TGTGCCAGCCCCCCCAGGACCGCGAACACCGGGGAGCTGTTTTTT	CASPPRTANTGELFF
NA	TRBV9	TRBJ2-2	NA	TGTGCCAGCAGCCCCCAGCTAGCTACCGGGGAGCTGTTTTTT	CASSPQLATGELFF
NA	TRBV7-2	TRBJ2-3	NA	TGTGCCAGCAGCTTAGCTCAAATCACAGATACGCAGTATTTT	CASSLAQITDTQYF
NA	TRBV2	TRBJ1-5	NA	TGTGCCAGCAGTGAAGACCGCGTTAGCAATCAGCCCCAGCATTTT	CASSEDRVSNQPQHF
NA	TRBV9	TRBJ2-2	TRBD2	TGTGCCAGCAGCGCGCCCACTAGCGGGAACACAGGACGGGAGCTGTTTTTT	CASSAPTSGNTGRELFF
NA	TRBV4-1	TRBJ2-7	NA	TGCGCCAGCAGCCAGCGTCTGACGGAGACCTACGAGCAGTACTTC	CASSQRLTETYEQYF
few	TRBV2	TRBJ2-7	NA	TGTGCCAGCATGCCCCGCTCAAGCTATTACGAGCAGTACTTC	CASMPRSSYYEQYF
NA	TRBV29-1	TRBJ1-1	NA	TGCAGCGTTCGCGGGAGACAGTCCATGAACACTGAAGCTTTCTTT	CSVRGRQSMNTEAFF